This section outlines one TCR beta chain sequence together with its context. Its target is not known. The data derive from a study of T cell responses to AZD1222 COVID-19 vaccine. Assay: immunoSEQ multiplex PCR; the TCRdb copy retains only in-frame clones and omits some. This sample yields 65,000 to 95,000 clones, of which 80% to 90% are seen a single time; 8% to 13% belongs to the top ten. The CDR3 covers 16 residues. Germline loops: CDR1 MDHEN, CDR2 SYDVKM. J gave up 8 bases and V 2 bases, and 11 bases lay outside the gene matches. Study results and limitations: Among spike-specific TCRs, nearly half reportedly target unmutated variant regions. Clonal diversity may have been underestimated in mostly white British donors.

The TCR was taken from an adult who received the AZD1222 COVID-19 vaccine. The sample here was peripheral blood, taken 28 days after the second AZD1222 dose. The chain links TRBV28 to TRBJ2-4, with 8 positions matching TRBD2. CDR3 in amino acids: CASSLGRGEVRDIQYF. CDR3 sequence (DNA): TGTGCCAGCAGTTTAGGGCGGGGGGAGGTACGGGACATTCAGTACTTC.